Below, 19 T cell receptor beta chains from the same sample are listed, as sequenced in a study of blood T cell repertoires in COVID-19. Generated by immunoSEQ multiplex PCR, the TCRdb table keeps only in-frame clones and is missing some. The repertoire holds approximately 220,000 clones, with 81% as singletons. The sample taken for sequencing was peripheral blood. The receptors derive from an elderly woman with acute or convalescent COVID-19.

The chain combines TRBV28 with TRBJ2-3, with D possibly TRBD1 on 6 matching bases. CDR3 length: 15 amino acids. CDR1 and CDR2 from the germline V gene are MDHEN and SYDVKM. V was pared by 5 bases and J by 4 bases, with 16 bases between. CDR3: CASSIHRDGADTQYF. In DNA form, the CDR3 reads TGTGCCAGCAGTATTCACAGGGATGGAGCAGATACGCAGTATTTT.

The chain links TRBV6-5 to TRBJ1-2; TRBD1 matches 8 bases. Trimming took 8 bases from V and 8 from J; bases not matched to a gene: 16. This CDR3 is 15 amino acids long. Germline V gene sequence: CDR1 MNHEY, CDR2 SVGAGI. The CDR3 loop reads CASYRPTKTGDGYTF. The CDR3 DNA follows: TGTGCCAGCTACAGGCCTACTAAGACAGGGGACGGCTACACCTTC.

The chain joins TRBV2 to TRBJ1-5, with 8 bases lining up with TRBD1. The germline V gene encodes CDR1 SNHLY and CDR2 FYNNEI. Losses at the gene ends were 1 base for V and 0 bases for J; bases not matched to a gene: 2. This CDR3 contains 16 residues. CDR3 DNA sequence: TGTGCCAGCAGTGAAGGGACAGGGCATAGCAATCAGCCCCAGCATTTT. Amino acid sequence: CASSEGTGHSNQPQHF.

The rearrangement uses TRBV12-3 or TRBV12-4 and TRBJ2-5; D ambiguous. The CDR3 has 13 amino acids. V was pared by 3 bases and J by 1 base, with 6 bases between. The CDR3 region is CASSFAIQETQYF. The CDR3 coding sequence is TGTGCCAGCAGTTTCGCTATCCAAGAGACCCAGTACTTC.

This clone occurred once. V and J are TRBV2 and TRBJ2-3; tentative D call: TRBD1 (5 bases). CDR3 length: 12 residues. Germline values: CDR1 SNHLY, CDR2 FYNNEI. Trimming removed 5 bases at V and 6 bases at J, with 9 bases between. This CDR3 is CASSRDSDTQYF. CDR3 nucleotide sequence: TGTGCCAGCAGTCGCGACAGTGATACGCAGTATTTT.

This rearrangement joins TRBV7-9 to TRBJ1-2; D call uncertain. The CDR3 spans 16 residues. Germline lookup yields CDR1 SEHNR and CDR2 FQNEAQ (reference sequence). V was cut by 1 base and J by 0 bases, with 12 bases left in between. CDR3 nucleotides: TGTGCCAGCAGCTTAGGCTCGGGAACAGCTAACTATGGCTACACCTTC. This sequence encodes CASSLGSGTANYGYTF.

The chain links TRBV29-1 to TRBJ2-2; 10 bases line up with TRBD1. The CDR3 is 13 residues long. Trimming took 4 bases from V and 7 from J; bases not matched to a gene: 3. In germline, CDR1 is SQVTM, CDR2 ANQGSEA. In nucleotides, the CDR3 is TGCAGCGTTGCCGGGACAGGGGACGGGGAGCTGTTTTTT. Its protein product is CSVAGTGDGELFF.

The chain couples TRBV20-1 to TRBJ1-2, with 7 positions matching TRBD1. The CDR3 has 15 amino acids. After removal of 3 bases from V and 5 bases from J, the junction contained 12 bases not matched to a gene. From germline, CDR1 is DFQATT and CDR2 SNEGSKA (reference sequence). The CDR3 sequence is CSASARQGVNYGYTF. As DNA, the CDR3 is TGCAGTGCTAGTGCCCGCCAGGGGGTTAATTATGGCTACACCTTC.

The V and J genes are TRBV18 and TRBJ2-1, with a tentative D call TRBD1 (6 bases). Germline CDR1 is KGHSH and CDR2 is LQKENI. Trimming cost V 0 bases and J 2 bases, with 11 bases left between them. The length of the CDR3 is 16 residues. The CDR3 reads CASSPPGRGTYNEQFF. CDR3 DNA sequence: TGTGCCAGCTCACCACCGGGCAGGGGAACCTACAATGAGCAGTTCTTC.

The chain is built from TRBV5-1 and TRBJ2-5; the D gene is possibly TRBD2 (6 bases). The CDR3 runs 14 residues. Trimming left V 3 bases short and J 1 base short, with 10 bases between. In germline, CDR1 is SGHRS, CDR2 YFSETQ. The CDR3 coding sequence is TGCGCCAGCAGCTCGGGGAGGCCCCAAGAGACCCAGTACTTC. It encodes CASSSGRPQETQYF.

This clone was seen more than once but under ten times. The V call is TRBV7-9, the J call TRBJ2-1; 7 bases match TRBD2. J was trimmed by 4 bases and V by 4 bases; bases with no gene match: 10. Germline V CDR1 and CDR2: SEHNR, FQNEAQ (reference sequence). The CDR3 runs 16 residues. The CDR3 protein is CASSSSGTTSYNEQFF. The CDR3 DNA reads as TGTGCCAGCAGCTCCTCCGGGACTACTTCATACAATGAGCAGTTCTTC. The variable domain in full, completed from reference TRBV7-9 and TRBJ2-1, reads DTGVSQNPRHKITKRGQNVTFRCDPISEHNRLYWYRQTLGQGPEFLTYFQNEAQLEKSRLLSDRFSAERPKGSFSTLEIQRTEQGDSAMYLCASSSSGTTSYNEQFFGPGTRLTVL.

V is TRBV30 and J is TRBJ1-3; D may be TRBD1 (6 bases). Trimming took 1 base from V and 1 from J, leaving 8 bases between them. Germline CDR1 GTSNPN, CDR2 SVGIG (reference sequence). The CDR3 sequence is 14 residues long. CDR3 bases: TGTGCCTGGAGTGGGACAGATTCTGGAAACACCATATATTTT. Translation gives CAWSGTDSGNTIYF.

The J gene is TRBJ1-2, the V gene TRBV5-1; 12 bases agree with TRBD1. This CDR3 has 16 amino acids. From germline, CDR1 is SGHRS and CDR2 YFSETQ. V shed 4 bases and J 5 bases; nucleotides not matched to a gene: 9. CDR3 nucleotide sequence: TGCGCCAGCAGCGACCTTGGGACAGGGGGCTTGTATGGCTACACCTTC. It codes for CASSDLGTGGLYGYTF. Full variable domain (outside the CDR3, taken from reference TRBV5-1 and TRBJ1-2): KAGVTQTPRYLIKTRGQQVTLSCSPISGHRSVSWYQQTPGQGLQFLFEYFSETQRNKGNFPGRFSGRQFSNSRSEMNVSTLELGDSALYLCASSDLGTGGLYGYTFGSGTRLTVV.

The chain has TRBV27 and TRBJ2-1, with D possibly TRBD2 on 5 matching bases. Per germline, CDR1 MNHEY and CDR2 SMNVEV (reference sequence). V lost 6 bases and J lost 4, with 22 bases in between. This CDR3 has 17 amino acids. The CDR3 sequence is CASSPGVGGQPYNEQFF. In nucleotides, the CDR3 is TGTGCCAGCAGCCCAGGTGTTGGCGGGCAACCTTACAATGAGCAGTTCTTC.

The V gene is TRBV7-8, the J gene TRBJ1-1; tentatively, D is TRBD1 (5 bases). This CDR3 contains 13 residues. Trimming removed 10 bases from V and 0 bases from J, with 12 bases in between. CDR1 and CDR2 from the germline V gene are SGHVS and FQNEAQ. The DNA for the CDR3 is TGTGCCACCATTTTAGGGGTGAACACTGAAGCTTTCTTT. It translates to CATILGVNTEAFF.

The table lists this clone with a few counts. This chain links TRBV14 with TRBJ1-2, with D perhaps matching TRBD1 (6 bases). The V gene's germline CDR1 is SGHDN and CDR2 FVKESK. Trimming pared 8 bases from V and 3 bases from J, leaving 10 bases between. The CDR3 consists of 12 residues. The chain's CDR3 is CASSTGHYGYTF. The CDR3 nucleotides read TGTGCCAGCTCCACAGGGCACTATGGCTACACCTTC.

The V gene is TRBV11-3, the J gene TRBJ2-7; TRBD2 might be the D (5 bases). CDR3 length: 14 amino acids. V was cut by 0 bases and J by 5 bases, with 11 bases left in between. Looked up from germline, CDR1 is SGHNT and CDR2 is YENEEA. The CDR3 nucleotides are TGTGCCAGCAGCTTAGATCCGGCTAGCAACGAGCAGTACTTC. It specifies CASSLDPASNEQYF. Looking up the rest from reference TRBV11-3 and TRBJ2-7 gives the full variable domain: EAGVVQSPRYKIIEKKQPVAFWCNPISGHNTLYWYLQNLGQGPELLIRYENEEAVDDSQLPKDRFSAERLKGVDSTLKIQPAELGDSAVYLCASSLDPASNEQYFGPGTRLTVT.

The rearrangement uses TRBV7-8 and TRBJ2-3; 9 nucleotides line up with TRBD1. CDR1 is SGHVS and CDR2 is FQNEAQ in the germline V gene. V was pared by 1 base and J by 14 bases, with 7 bases of the junction left unmatched. CDR3 length: 13 residues. The CDR3 is CASSLVTGTGPYF. As DNA, the CDR3 is TGTGCCAGCAGCTTAGTTACCGGGACAGGGCCGTATTTT.

This rearrangement joins TRBV2 to TRBJ2-3, with TRBD1 matching over 9 bases. Germline CDR1 SNHLY, CDR2 FYNNEI. V trimming: 5 bases; J trimming: 2 bases; junction bases outside the gene matches: 8. The CDR3 is 16 amino acids. The DNA of the CDR3 is TGTGCCAGCAGTTCAACCGGGACAGGGCCCACAGATACGCAGTATTTT. It translates to CASSSTGTGPTDTQYF.